This entry features one T cell receptor (beta chain) sequence. The data originate from a study of blood T cell repertoires in COVID-19. Turning to the study itself: COVID-19 samples from acute and convalescent phases originated in the United States, Italy and Spain. Sample material is recorded as cDNA or gDNA derived from T cells, B-cell-depleted T cells, or PBMCs.

Per the authors' pipeline: Amplifying reference gene primers gave estimates of nucleated cell counts. TCRdb's copy holds only in-frame clones and misses some; the assay was immunoSEQ multiplex PCR. From that table come the V and J calls and clone size; the DNA was used to work out D and trimming. Of roughly 250,000 clones in the sample, approximately 79% are singletons; the top ten hold under 4.5%. The CDR3 has 15 amino acids. The germline gives CDR1 MNHEY, CDR2 SVGAGI. V was cut by 3 bases and J by 1 base, with 12 bases left in between. The chain joins TRBV6-5 to TRBJ1-1, with D uncertain. This receptor was obtained from a woman in her 40s with active or convalescent COVID-19. Sequencing was carried out using peripheral blood. DNA of the CDR3: TGTGCCAGCAGTTATTTAGGACGGGAGAACACTGAAGCTTTCTTT. Its translation: CASSYLGRENTEAFF.